This TCR beta chain was identified during a study of post-analysis software for immune sequencing data (dated by TCRdb to between 2015 and 2016). About the investigation overall: Disease courses on record covered relapsing-remitting, secondary progressive and progressive-relapsing multiple sclerosis, though some patients had no subtype annotation. A subset of samples was prepared in parallel using single-end sample barcoding, then pooled and co-amplified after Illumina adapter ligation. The patient repertoires were compared against 11 previously published healthy control repertoires obtained from donors aged roughly 6 to 25 years.

The library was produced with PCR. The sequencing machine was an Illumina HiSeq 2500. To reduce PCR and sequencing biases, unique molecular identifiers were incorporated into the TCR beta cDNA libraries. Approximately 500,000 cDNA molecules were obtained per 1 to 10 million input T cells, so each molecule approximated one T cell. The patient libraries were prepared and sequenced with the same protocol used for the earlier healthy control dataset. Within a given batch, samples were prepared together, multiplexed and sequenced on the same HiSeq lane. The authors' analysis ran thus. MIGEC was used to process the raw barcoded reads, and molecular identifier groups with only a single read were discarded before consensus assembly and CDR3 extraction. VDJtools was used for post-analysis of the clonotype tables, and diversity was normalized by down-sampling every dataset to the size of the smallest sample. In repertoire overlap clustering, CDR3 amino acid sequences, but not nucleotide sequences, were matched to correct batch-related cross-sample contamination. TCRdb reran the public reads through fastp at Q25 and MiXCR, keeping productive beta chains. For every CDR3 protein sequence, its rows merge into one entry that carries the most common genes and DNA. These V and J calls originate from TCRdb's pipeline instead of the authors' own analysis. Recorded for this sample are around 700,000 distinct CDR3 sequences; approximately 60% of them occurred a single time. 11% of the sample lies in the top ten.

To demonstrate the VDJtools post-analysis software, TCR beta repertoires were profiled from the peripheral blood of roughly 12 young patients with multiple sclerosis. The multiple sclerosis patients were children and adolescents ranging in age from roughly 6 to 16 years. CDR1 and CDR2, looked up from the germline V gene, are SQVTM and ANQGSEA. Measured from the cysteine to the phenylalanine, the CDR3 is 14 residues long. Just the 42-base CDR3 DNA is kept, in frame starting at base 1. Trimming takes 0 bases from V and 1 base from J, and the germline ends sit 9 bases apart. As to this clonotype: Which antigen it targets is not known. Base quality data are lacking; no much larger clone is found one base away.

Overall study outcomes, separate from this receptor: Roughly 5 TRBV segments, including TRBV5-6, TRBV5-1 and TRBV20-1, were significantly more frequent in patients than controls. Significantly lower normalized Chao1 diversity was found in multiple sclerosis patients than in controls, suggesting substantial peripheral T-cell clonal expansion. Direct clustering with F measure revealed strong co-clustering of samples prepared in the same batch, which led to a batch-effect correction. The multiple sclerosis patient group was slightly younger than the control group.

The sequence joins TRBV29-1 to TRBJ2-5, with the D segment identity uncertain. The sequence was collected from a girl aged 2-10 years with multiple sclerosis. Sequenced sample: blood. CDR3 loop: CSVEDTGIQETQYF. The DNA sequence is TGCAGCGTTGAAGATACGGGTATCCAAGAGACCCAGTACTTC.